What follows are 10 T cell receptor beta chains derived from one specimen sequenced in a study of cytomegalovirus exposure and HLA in healthy donors. 60 Vbeta and 13 Jbeta primers were used in PCR. TCRdb keeps only in-frame clones here, not all; method: immunoSEQ multiplex PCR. In total, the table holds roughly 74,000 clones. The sequenced sample consisted of PBMCs. All receptors come from a female donor in good health and CMV-seropositive.

The chain combines TRBV27 with TRBJ2-7; the D is unclear. CDR3 length: 13 amino acids. Per germline, CDR1 MNHEY and CDR2 SMNVEV (reference sequence). The V gene lost 1 base and the J gene lost 0 bases, with 4 bases spanning the gap. The CDR3 DNA sequence: TGTGCCAGCAGTTTATTAAACTCCTACGAGCAGTACTTC. Amino acids: CASSLLNSYEQYF.

This sequence joins TRBV29-1 and TRBJ1-2; tentatively, D is TRBD1 (6 bases). Trimming took off 7 bases at V and 1 base at J, with 19 bases between the two ends. Germline CDR1 is SQVTM and CDR2 is ANQGSEA. The CDR3 totals 15 residues. The CDR3 protein is CSEAQGLSGNYGYTF. The CDR3 region has the DNA TGCAGCGAGGCACAGGGTCTGAGCGGTAACTATGGCTACACCTTC.

The chain employs TRBV29-1 and TRBJ2-3; D unclear. V lost 3 bases, J lost 3 bases, and 7 bases lay in between. Germline V gene sequence: CDR1 SQVTM, CDR2 ANQGSEA. This CDR3 spans 12 amino acids. CDR3 sequence reads: CSVDILTDTQYF. DNA of the CDR3: TGCAGCGTTGATATACTGACAGATACGCAGTATTTT.

This rearrangement joins TRBV19 to TRBJ1-2, with a tentative D call TRBD1 (6 bases). The V gene's germline CDR1 is LNHDA and CDR2 SQIVND (reference sequence). The CDR3 extends over 12 amino acids. Trimming stripped 11 bases from V and 5 bases from J, with 15 bases between. CDR3 loop: CALPYRVYGYTF. DNA of the CDR3: TGTGCCCTTCCATACAGGGTTTATGGCTACACCTTC.

The chain recombines TRBV9 with TRBJ2-4, with TRBD1 identical over 7 bases. The CDR3 consists of 15 residues. Germline CDR1 is SGDLS and CDR2 is YYNGEE. The ends lost 1 base at V and 3 bases at J; junction bases unmatched: 4. Here the CDR3 DNA reads TGTGCCAGCAGCGTAACAGGGGACGTCAAAAACATTCAGTACTTC. As protein: CASSVTGDVKNIQYF.

J is TRBJ1-6 and V is TRBV30; 8 positions match TRBD1. The CDR3 totals 18 residues. After removal of 7 bases from V and 9 bases from J, the junction contained 23 bases not matched to a gene. Germline CDR1 and CDR2: GTSNPN and SVGIG (reference sequence). CDR3 nucleotides: TGTGCCTCCTCCTGGCGTGACAGGGGTCACTCGGGCCGTTCACCCCTCCACTTT. Amino acids: CASSWRDRGHSGRSPLHF.

V usage is TRBV10-2 and J usage is TRBJ1-2; D unresolved. The germline V gene has CDR1 WSHSY and CDR2 SAAADI. Trimming pared 5 bases from V and 5 bases from J, leaving 15 bases between. The CDR3 length is 14 residues. Written as DNA, the CDR3 is TGCGCCAGCAGTAGGCAGGCTACAACTTATGGCTACACCTTC. Translation: CASSRQATTYGYTF.

J is TRBJ2-1 and V is TRBV18, with D perhaps matching TRBD2 (6 bases). V was cut by 3 bases and J by 6 bases, with 18 bases left in between. Germline V gene sequence: CDR1 KGHSH, CDR2 LQKENI. CDR3 length: 16 residues. CDR3 DNA: TGTGCCAGCTCACCGCTGGGACTGACGCAACTCAATGAGCAGTTCTTC. Protein: CASSPLGLTQLNEQFF.

This chain connects TRBV19 to TRBJ1-4; a weak D match, TRBD1 (6 bases). CDR3 length: 12 amino acids. V was pared by 8 bases and J by 5 bases, with 9 bases between. CDR1 is LNHDA, CDR2 SQIVND, per germline (reference sequence). The DNA for the CDR3 is TGTGCCAGTCGTGACAGGAATGAAAAACTGTTTTTT. It yields the protein CASRDRNEKLFF.

This chain connects TRBV27 to TRBJ2-5; D remains unclear. CDR1 is MNHEY and CDR2 is SMNVEV in the germline V gene (reference sequence). Trimming shortened V by 6 bases and J by 5 bases, and 4 bases separated the two germline ends. CDR3 size: 10 residues. The CDR3 bases are TGTGCCAGCAGCCGGGAGACCCAGTACTTC. Protein: CASSRETQYF.